Listed below are T cell receptor beta chains from one sample, sequenced in a study of blood T cell repertoires in COVID-19. The data were produced by immunoSEQ multiplex PCR, yet TCRdb's version contains in-frame clones alone and is incomplete. This sample carries hundreds of thousands of clones, 85% to 90% of them seen once, and the ten largest clones take about 1%. Specimen: PBMCs or T cells enriched from blood (not recorded which). Receptor source: a man aged 50-60 years who had been exposed to COVID-19. The CDR3 runs from the conserved cysteine through the conserved F or W. D genes are given only for firm matches. Size is omitted from some rows. Given values are once, few, many or a class for expanded clones.

TRBV7-3	TRBJ2-2	-	-	CASSVKTGPGELFF	TGTGCCAGCAGCGTAAAAACAGGTCCCGGGGAGCTGTTTTTT
TRBV27	TRBJ2-2	-	-	CASSAQGVVTGELFF	TGTGCCAGCAGTGCACAGGGTGTAGTCACCGGGGAGCTGTTTTTT
TRBV5-1	TRBJ1-3	-	-	CASSRGAVSGNTIYF	TGCGCCAGCAGCCGGGGTGCAGTCTCTGGAAACACCATATATTTT
TRBV13	TRBJ2-1	-	TRBD2	CASSYPSGRGFDEQFF	TGTGCCAGCAGCTACCCTAGCGGGAGGGGGTTCGATGAGCAGTTCTTC
TRBV5-1	TRBJ2-2	-	-	CASSLAGGITGELFF	TGCGCCAGCAGCTTGGCCGGGGGTATCACCGGGGAGCTGTTTTTT
TRBV6-5	TRBJ1-2	-	-	CASRETGALYGYTF	TGTGCCAGCAGAGAGACAGGAGCCCTCTATGGCTACACCTTC
TRBV3-1/TRBV3-2	TRBJ2-1	-	-	CASSQLGLSSYNEQFF	TGTGCCAGCAGCCAACTAGGCTTAAGCTCCTACAATGAGCAGTTCTTC
TRBV19	TRBJ1-5	-	-	CASRRGDELDQPQHF	TGTGCCAGTAGACGCGGGGATGAACTCGATCAGCCCCAGCATTTT
TRBV5-6	TRBJ1-5	-	TRBD1	CASSRRDRGQPQHF	TGTGCCAGCAGCCGCCGGGACAGGGGACAGCCCCAGCATTTT
TRBV7-2	TRBJ1-2	few	-	CASSLFQGVGYTF	TGTGCCAGCAGCCTTTTCCAAGGGGTTGGCTACACCTTC
TRBV25-1	TRBJ1-4	-	TRBD1	CASNRGNEKLFF	TGTGCCAGCAACAGGGGAAATGAAAAACTGTTTTTT
TRBV7-3	TRBJ2-7	-	TRBD1	CASSSGTGNKQYF	TGTGCCAGCAGCTCCGGGACAGGGAATAAGCAGTACTTC
TRBV28	TRBJ1-3	few	-	CASSLRIPGNTIYF	TGTGCCAGCAGTCTGAGGATCCCAGGAAACACCATATATTTT
TRBV10-3	TRBJ1-1	-	TRBD1	CAISTTGRNTEAFF	TGTGCCATCAGTACGACAGGGCGGAACACTGAAGCTTTCTTT
TRBV5-1	TRBJ1-3	-	-	CASSLMAGAGNTIYF	TGCGCCAGCAGCTTGATGGCAGGGGCGGGAAACACCATATATTTT
TRBV19	TRBJ2-1	-	-	CASSGGLSSYNEQFF	TGTGCCAGTAGTGGCGGCTTGAGCTCCTACAATGAGCAGTTCTTC
TRBV4-2	TRBJ2-2	-	-	CASSPFRENTGELFF	TGTGCCAGCAGTCCTTTCAGGGAAAACACCGGGGAGCTGTTTTTT
TRBV9	TRBJ2-1	-	TRBD2	CASSVDPGLAGVQFF	TGTGCCAGCAGCGTGGATCCGGGACTAGCGGGAGTTCAGTTCTTC
TRBV7-3	TRBJ2-7	-	TRBD2	CASSLAGGYEQYF	TGTGCCAGCAGCTTAGCGGGGGGCTACGAGCAGTACTTC
TRBV10-1	TRBJ2-3	-	TRBD2	CASSGALLAGTDTQYF	TGCGCCAGCAGCGGGGCCCTACTAGCGGGAACAGATACGCAGTATTTT
TRBV3-1/TRBV3-2	TRBJ2-5	-	TRBD1	CASSLGQGLGGTQYF	TGTGCCAGCAGCCTCGGACAGGGGCTAGGTGGGACCCAGTACTTC
TRBV6-5	TRBJ2-1	-	TRBD2	CASSIAGAPYNEQFF	TGTGCCAGCAGCATAGCGGGAGCTCCCTACAATGAGCAGTTCTTC
TRBV27	TRBJ2-1	-	-	CASRLSQGYNEQFF	TGTGCCAGCAGACTATCTCAGGGCTACAATGAGCAGTTCTTC
TRBV4-2	TRBJ2-3	once	TRBD2	CASSPGPSGESDTQYF	TGTGCCAGCAGCCCCGGCCCTAGCGGGGAATCAGATACGCAGTATTTT
TRBV28	TRBJ1-2	-	TRBD1	CASRRGSSGGVYGYTF	TGTGCCAGCAGGAGAGGGTCCTCAGGGGGAGTCTATGGCTACACCTTC
TRBV19	TRBJ1-5	once	-	CASSGYRRNAAQSQHF	TGTGCCAGTAGTGGATACAGGCGAAACGCAGCTCAGTCCCAGCATTTT
TRBV27	TRBJ1-3	-	TRBD1	CASSRTGVVGNTIYF	TGTGCCAGCAGTCGGACAGGGGTTGTTGGAAACACCATATATTTT
TRBV11-2	TRBJ1-5	-	TRBD1	CASSLSGGMGNQPQHF	TGTGCCAGCAGCCTATCAGGGGGTATGGGCAATCAGCCCCAGCATTTT
TRBV5-1	TRBJ1-1	-	TRBD1	CASGPGGMNTEAFF	TGCGCCAGCGGACCAGGGGGCATGAACACTGAAGCTTTCTTT
TRBV18	TRBJ1-5	-	-	CASSPRVEQPQHF	TGTGCCAGCTCACCGAGAGTAGAGCAGCCCCAGCATTTT
TRBV7-3	TRBJ2-1	-	-	CASSSDPSSYNEQFF	TGTGCCAGCAGCAGCGACCCGAGCTCCTACAATGAGCAGTTCTTC
TRBV28	TRBJ2-3	-	-	CASTHRGTDTQYF	TGTGCCAGCACGCACAGGGGCACAGATACGCAGTATTTT
TRBV5-1	TRBJ1-1	-	-	CASSLSKGDTIEAFF	TGCGCCAGCAGCCTATCGAAGGGGGACACGATTGAAGCTTTCTTT
TRBV9	TRBJ1-1	-	-	CASSDIGRAGTEAFF	TGTGCCAGCAGCGATATTGGACGAGCGGGCACTGAAGCTTTCTTT
TRBV6-6	TRBJ2-3	-	-	CASRRVSKKDTQYF	TGTGCCAGCAGACGGGTTTCGAAGAAAGATACGCAGTATTTT
TRBV11-3	TRBJ2-1	-	TRBD2	CASSPYSGRTEVEQFF	TGTGCCAGCAGCCCCTATAGCGGGAGAACGGAGGTTGAGCAGTTCTTC
TRBV18	TRBJ1-1	-	-	CASSPPGGTNTEAFF	TGTGCCAGCTCACCACCGGGAGGGACGAACACTGAAGCTTTCTTT
TRBV28	TRBJ1-3	-	-	CASSLTAGNTIYF	TGTGCCAGCAGTTTGACAGCTGGAAACACCATATATTTT
TRBV19	TRBJ1-5	-	-	CATGARDNQPQHF	TGTGCGACAGGTGCGCGCGACAATCAGCCCCAGCATTTT
TRBV18	TRBJ2-7	-	TRBD1	CASSLRDRAYEQYF	TGTGCCAGCTCACTCCGGGACAGAGCTTACGAGCAGTACTTC
TRBV5-1	TRBJ2-7	-	TRBD1	CASSLVGTGVGEQYF	TGCGCCAGCAGCTTGGTGGGGACAGGGGTAGGCGAGCAGTACTTC
TRBV5-1	TRBJ2-1	once	-	CASSRTGGASNEQFF	TGCGCCAGCAGCAGGACCGGGGGAGCTAGCAATGAGCAGTTCTTC
TRBV6-6	TRBJ2-1	-	TRBD2	CASSLTSGGRNEQFF	TGTGCCAGCAGCCTGACTAGCGGGGGAAGGAATGAGCAGTTCTTC
TRBV5-4	TRBJ2-2	-	-	CASSDEANTGELFF	TGTGCCAGCAGCGATGAGGCGAACACCGGGGAGCTGTTTTTT
TRBV3-1/TRBV3-2	TRBJ1-1	few	-	CASSQVGTGNTEAFF	TGTGCCAGCAGCCAAGTGGGTACAGGGAACACTGAAGCTTTCTTT
TRBV30	TRBJ1-4	few	-	CAWSLTDYATNEKLFF	TGTGCCTGGAGCCTGACAGATTATGCAACTAATGAAAAACTGTTTTTT